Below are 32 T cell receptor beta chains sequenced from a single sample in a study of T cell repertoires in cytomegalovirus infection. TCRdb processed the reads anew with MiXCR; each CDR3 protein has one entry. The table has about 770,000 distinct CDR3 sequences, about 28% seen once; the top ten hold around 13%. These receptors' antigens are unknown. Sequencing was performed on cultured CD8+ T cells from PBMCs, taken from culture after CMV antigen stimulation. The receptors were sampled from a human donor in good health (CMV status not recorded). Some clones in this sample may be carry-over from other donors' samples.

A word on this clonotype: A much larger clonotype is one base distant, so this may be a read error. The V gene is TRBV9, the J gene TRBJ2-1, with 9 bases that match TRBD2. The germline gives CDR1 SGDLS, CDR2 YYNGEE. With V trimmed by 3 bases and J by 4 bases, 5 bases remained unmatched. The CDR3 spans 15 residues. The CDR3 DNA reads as TGTGCCAGCAGCGAAGGGACTAGCCTATACAATGAGCAGTTCTTC. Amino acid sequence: CASSEGTSLYNEQFF.

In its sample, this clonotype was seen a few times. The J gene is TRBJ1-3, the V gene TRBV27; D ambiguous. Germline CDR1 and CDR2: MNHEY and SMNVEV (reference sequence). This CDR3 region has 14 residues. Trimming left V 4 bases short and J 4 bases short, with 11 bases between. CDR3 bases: TGTGCCAGCAGTTCCGGGCCAGGAGGAAACACCATATATTTT. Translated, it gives CASSSGPGGNTIYF.

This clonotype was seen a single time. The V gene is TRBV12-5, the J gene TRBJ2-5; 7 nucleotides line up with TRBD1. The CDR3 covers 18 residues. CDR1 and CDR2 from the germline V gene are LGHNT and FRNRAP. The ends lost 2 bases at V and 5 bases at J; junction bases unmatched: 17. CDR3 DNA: TGTGCTAGTGGTTTGTCACCTCCTTTAGAAACAGGGGTGGAGACCCAGTACTTC. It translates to CASGLSPPLETGVETQYF.

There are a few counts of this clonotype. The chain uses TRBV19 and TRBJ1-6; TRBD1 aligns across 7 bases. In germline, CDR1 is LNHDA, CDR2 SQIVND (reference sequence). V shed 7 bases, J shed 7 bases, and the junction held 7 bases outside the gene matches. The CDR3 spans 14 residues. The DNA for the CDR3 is TGTGCCAGTACCGAGACAGGGCGCAATTCACCCCTCCACTTT. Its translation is CASTETGRNSPLHF. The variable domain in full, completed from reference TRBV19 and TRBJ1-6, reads DGGITQSPKYLFRKEGQNVTLSCEQNLNHDAMYWYRQDPGQGLRLIYYSQIVNDFQKGDIAEGYSVSREKKESFPLTVTSAQKNPTAFYLCASTETGRNSPLHFGNGTRLTVT.

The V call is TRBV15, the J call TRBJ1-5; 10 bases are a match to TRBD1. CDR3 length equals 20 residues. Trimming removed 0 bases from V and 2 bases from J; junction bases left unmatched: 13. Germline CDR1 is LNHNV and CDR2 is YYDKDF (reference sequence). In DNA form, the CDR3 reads TGTGCCACCAGCAGAGATCTCTCGGGGGACAGGGGTTCTGGCAATCAGCCCCAGCATTTT. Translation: CATSRDLSGDRGSGNQPQHF.

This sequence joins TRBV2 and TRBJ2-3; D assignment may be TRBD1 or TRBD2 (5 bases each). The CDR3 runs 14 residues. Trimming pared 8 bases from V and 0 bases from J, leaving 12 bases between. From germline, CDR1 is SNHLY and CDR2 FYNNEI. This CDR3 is CASPPGRSTDTQYF. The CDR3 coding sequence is TGTGCCAGCCCTCCGGGACGTAGCACAGATACGCAGTATTTT.

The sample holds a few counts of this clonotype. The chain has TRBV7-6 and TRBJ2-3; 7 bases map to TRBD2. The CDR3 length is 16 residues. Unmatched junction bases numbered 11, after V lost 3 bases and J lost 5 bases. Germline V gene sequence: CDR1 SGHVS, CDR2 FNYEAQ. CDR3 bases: TGTGCCAGCAGCTTTTACCCGGGACTAAAGGAAGATACGCAGTATTTT. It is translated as CASSFYPGLKEDTQYF.

The chain's CDR3 is CATRSDAFKQFF. CDR3 nucleotides: TGTGCCACCAGATCGGACGCCTTCAAGCAGTTCTTC. The chain uses TRBV24-1 and TRBJ2-1; no reliable D call. This CDR3 is 12 amino acids long. Germline-derived CDR1 and CDR2 are KGHDR and SFDVKD. The ends were cut back, 7 bases at V and 11 bases at J, with 14 bases in the middle.

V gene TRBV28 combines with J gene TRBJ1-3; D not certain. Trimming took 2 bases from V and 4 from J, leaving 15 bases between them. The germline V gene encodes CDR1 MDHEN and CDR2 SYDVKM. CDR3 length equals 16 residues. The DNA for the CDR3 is TGTGCCAGCAGTTTAATCATGGGAGTGGTAGGAAACACCATATATTTT. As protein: CASSLIMGVVGNTIYF.

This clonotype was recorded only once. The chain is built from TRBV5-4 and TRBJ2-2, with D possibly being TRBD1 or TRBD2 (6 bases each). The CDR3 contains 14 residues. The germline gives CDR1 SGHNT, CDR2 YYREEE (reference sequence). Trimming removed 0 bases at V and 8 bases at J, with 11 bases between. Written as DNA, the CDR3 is TGTGCCAGCAGCTTGGCGTCGGGGGCGGGGGAGCTGTTTTTT. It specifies CASSLASGAGELFF.

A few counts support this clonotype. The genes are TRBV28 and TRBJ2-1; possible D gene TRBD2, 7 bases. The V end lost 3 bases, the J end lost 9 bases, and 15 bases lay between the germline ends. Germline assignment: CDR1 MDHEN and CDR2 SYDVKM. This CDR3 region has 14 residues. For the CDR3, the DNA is TGTGCCAGCAGTTTGGGGGGGCGCGGGGGTGAGCAGTTCTTC. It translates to CASSLGGRGGEQFF. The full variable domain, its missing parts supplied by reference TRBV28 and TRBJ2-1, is DVKVTQSSRYLVKRTGEKVFLECVQDMDHENMFWYRQDPGLGLRLIYFSYDVKMKEKGDIPEGYSVSREKKERFSLILESASTNQTSMYLCASSLGGRGGEQFFGPGTRLTVL.

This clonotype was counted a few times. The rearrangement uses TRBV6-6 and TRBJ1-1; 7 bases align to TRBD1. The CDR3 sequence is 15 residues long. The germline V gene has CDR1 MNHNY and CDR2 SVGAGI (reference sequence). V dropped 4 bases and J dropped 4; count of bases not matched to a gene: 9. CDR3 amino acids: CASSLTGSGGTEAFF. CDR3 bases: TGTGCCAGCAGTTTGACAGGGTCGGGGGGCACTGAAGCTTTCTTT.

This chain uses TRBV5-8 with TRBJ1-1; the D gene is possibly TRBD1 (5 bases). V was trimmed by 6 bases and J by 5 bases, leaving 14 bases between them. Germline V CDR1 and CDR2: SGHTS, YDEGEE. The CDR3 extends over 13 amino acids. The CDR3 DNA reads TGTGCCAGCACCCTGGGGGTGAGGACTGAAGCTTTCTTT. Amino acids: CASTLGVRTEAFF.

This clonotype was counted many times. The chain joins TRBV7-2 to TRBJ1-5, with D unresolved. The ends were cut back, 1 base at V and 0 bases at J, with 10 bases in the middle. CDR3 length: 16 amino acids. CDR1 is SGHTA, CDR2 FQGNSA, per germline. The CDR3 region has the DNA TGTGCCAGCAGCTTAGGTCGGGCGTATAGCAATCAGCCCCAGCATTTT. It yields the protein CASSLGRAYSNQPQHF. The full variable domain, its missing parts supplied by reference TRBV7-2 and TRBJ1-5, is GAGVSQSPSNKVTEKGKDVELRCDPISGHTALYWYRQSLGQGLEFLIYFQGNSAPDKSGLPSDRFSAERTGGSVSTLTIQRTQQEDSAVYLCASSLGRAYSNQPQHFGDGTRLSIL.

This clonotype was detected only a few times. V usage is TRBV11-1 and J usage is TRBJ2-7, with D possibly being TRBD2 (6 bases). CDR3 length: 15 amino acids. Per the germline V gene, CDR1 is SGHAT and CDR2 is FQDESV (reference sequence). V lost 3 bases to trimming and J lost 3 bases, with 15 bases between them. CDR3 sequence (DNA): TGTGCCAGCAGCTTCTGGGACGGAGGGCTCTACGAGCAGTACTTC. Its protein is CASSFWDGGLYEQYF. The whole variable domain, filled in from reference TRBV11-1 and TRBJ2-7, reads EAEVAQSPRYKITEKSQAVAFWCDPISGHATLYWYRQILGQGPELLVQFQDESVVDDSQLPKDRFSAERLKGVDSTLKIQPAELGDSAMYLCASSFWDGGLYEQYFGPGTRLTVT.

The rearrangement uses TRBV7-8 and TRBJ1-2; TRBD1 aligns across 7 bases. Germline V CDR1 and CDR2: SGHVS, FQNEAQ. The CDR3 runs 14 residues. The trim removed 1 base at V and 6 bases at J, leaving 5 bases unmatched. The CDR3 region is CASSLGERGHGYTF. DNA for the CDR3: TGTGCCAGCAGCTTAGGAGAAAGGGGGCATGGCTACACCTTC.

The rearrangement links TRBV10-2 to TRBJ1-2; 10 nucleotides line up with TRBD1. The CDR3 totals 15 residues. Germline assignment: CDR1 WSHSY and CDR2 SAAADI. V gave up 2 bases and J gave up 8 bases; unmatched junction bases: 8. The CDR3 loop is CASSEAGTGEGGYTF. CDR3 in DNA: TGCGCCAGCAGTGAGGCCGGGACAGGGGAAGGGGGCTACACCTTC.

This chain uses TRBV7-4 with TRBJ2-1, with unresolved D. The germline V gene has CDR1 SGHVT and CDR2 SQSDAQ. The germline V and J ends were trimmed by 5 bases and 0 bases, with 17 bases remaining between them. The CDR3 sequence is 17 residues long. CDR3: CASSLMVLSSSYNEQFF. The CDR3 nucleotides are TGTGCCAGCAGCCTAATGGTCCTTAGCAGCTCCTACAATGAGCAGTTCTTC.

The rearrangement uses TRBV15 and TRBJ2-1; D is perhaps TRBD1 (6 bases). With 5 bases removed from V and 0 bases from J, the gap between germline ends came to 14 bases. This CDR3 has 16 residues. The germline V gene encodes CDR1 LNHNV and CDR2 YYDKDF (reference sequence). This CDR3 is CATSGWDTSSYNEQFF. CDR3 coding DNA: TGTGCCACCAGCGGTTGGGACACGAGCTCCTACAATGAGCAGTTCTTC.

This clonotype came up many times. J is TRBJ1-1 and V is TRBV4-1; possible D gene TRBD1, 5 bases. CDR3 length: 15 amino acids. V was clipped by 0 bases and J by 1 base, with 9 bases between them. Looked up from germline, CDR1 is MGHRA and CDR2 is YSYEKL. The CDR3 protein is CASSQEWRGNTEAFF. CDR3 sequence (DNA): TGCGCCAGCAGCCAAGAGTGGAGGGGGAACACTGAAGCTTTCTTT.

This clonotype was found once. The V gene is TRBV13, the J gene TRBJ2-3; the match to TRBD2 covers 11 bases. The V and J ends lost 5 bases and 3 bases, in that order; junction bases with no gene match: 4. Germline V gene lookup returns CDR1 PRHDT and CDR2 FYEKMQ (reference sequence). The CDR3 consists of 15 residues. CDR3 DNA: TGTGCCAGCAGCATTAGCGGGGGGGCAACAGATACGCAGTATTTT. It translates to CASSISGGATDTQYF.

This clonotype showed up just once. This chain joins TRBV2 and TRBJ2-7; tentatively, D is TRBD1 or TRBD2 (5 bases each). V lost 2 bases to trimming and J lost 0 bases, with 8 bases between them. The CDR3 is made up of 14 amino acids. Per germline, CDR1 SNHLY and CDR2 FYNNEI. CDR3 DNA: TGTGCCAGCAGTGAACCGGGGCTCTCCTACGAGCAGTACGTC. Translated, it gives CASSEPGLSYEQYV.

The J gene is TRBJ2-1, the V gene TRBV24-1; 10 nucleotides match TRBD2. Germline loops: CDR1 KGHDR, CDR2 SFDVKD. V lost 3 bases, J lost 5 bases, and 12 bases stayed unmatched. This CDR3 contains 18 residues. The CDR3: CATSDHGTLAGANNEQFF. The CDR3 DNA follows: TGTGCCACCAGTGATCACGGTACGCTAGCGGGGGCCAACAATGAGCAGTTCTTC.

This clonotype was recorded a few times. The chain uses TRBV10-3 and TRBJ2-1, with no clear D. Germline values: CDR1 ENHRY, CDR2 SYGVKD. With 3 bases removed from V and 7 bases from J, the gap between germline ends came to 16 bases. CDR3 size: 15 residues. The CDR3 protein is CAISDPGLIVNEQFF. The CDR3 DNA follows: TGTGCCATCAGTGATCCGGGCCTGATCGTTAATGAGCAGTTCTTC.

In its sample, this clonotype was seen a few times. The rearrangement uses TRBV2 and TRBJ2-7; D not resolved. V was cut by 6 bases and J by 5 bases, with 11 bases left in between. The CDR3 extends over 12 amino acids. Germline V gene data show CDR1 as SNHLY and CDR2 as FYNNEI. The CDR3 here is CASRGNLHEQYF. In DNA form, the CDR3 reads TGTGCCAGCAGAGGAAACCTCCACGAGCAGTACTTC.

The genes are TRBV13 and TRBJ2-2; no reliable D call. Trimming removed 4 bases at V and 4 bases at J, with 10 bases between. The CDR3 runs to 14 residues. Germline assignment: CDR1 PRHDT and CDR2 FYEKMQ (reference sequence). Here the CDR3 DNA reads TGTGCCAGCAGCTACACCCCGGGCACCGGGGAGCTGTTTTTT. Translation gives CASSYTPGTGELFF.

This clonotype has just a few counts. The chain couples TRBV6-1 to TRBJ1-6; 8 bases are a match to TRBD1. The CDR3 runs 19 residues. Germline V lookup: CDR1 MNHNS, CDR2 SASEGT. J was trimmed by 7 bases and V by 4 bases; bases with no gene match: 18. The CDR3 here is CASSGEGQAPSYGNSPLHF. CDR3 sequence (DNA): TGTGCCAGCAGTGGAGAGGGACAGGCCCCCAGTTATGGGAATTCACCCCTCCACTTT.

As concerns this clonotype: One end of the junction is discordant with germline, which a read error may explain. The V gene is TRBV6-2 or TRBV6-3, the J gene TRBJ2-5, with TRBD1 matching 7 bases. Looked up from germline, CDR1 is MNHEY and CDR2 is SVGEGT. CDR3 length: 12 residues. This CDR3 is CASSYRPDRLNF. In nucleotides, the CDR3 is TGTGCCAGCAGTTACCGTCCGGACAGGCTAAACTTC.

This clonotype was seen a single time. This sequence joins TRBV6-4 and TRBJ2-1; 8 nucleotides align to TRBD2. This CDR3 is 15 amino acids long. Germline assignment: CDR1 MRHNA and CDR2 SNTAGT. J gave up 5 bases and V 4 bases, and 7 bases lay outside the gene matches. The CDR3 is CASSGTSGPNNEQFF. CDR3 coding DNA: TGTGCCAGCAGTGGCACTAGCGGTCCTAACAATGAGCAGTTCTTC.

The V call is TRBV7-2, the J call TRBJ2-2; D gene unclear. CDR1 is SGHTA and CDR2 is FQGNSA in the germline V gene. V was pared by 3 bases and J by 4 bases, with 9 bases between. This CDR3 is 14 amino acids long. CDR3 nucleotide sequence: TGTGCCAGCAGCTTTTCGACCGCCACCGGGGAGCTGTTTTTT. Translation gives CASSFSTATGELFF.

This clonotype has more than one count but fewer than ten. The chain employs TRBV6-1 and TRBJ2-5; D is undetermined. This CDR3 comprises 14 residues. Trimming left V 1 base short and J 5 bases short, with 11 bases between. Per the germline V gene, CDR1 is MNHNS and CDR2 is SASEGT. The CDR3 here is CASSEGQRSETQYF. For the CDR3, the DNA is TGTGCCAGCAGTGAAGGTCAGAGGTCCGAGACCCAGTACTTC.

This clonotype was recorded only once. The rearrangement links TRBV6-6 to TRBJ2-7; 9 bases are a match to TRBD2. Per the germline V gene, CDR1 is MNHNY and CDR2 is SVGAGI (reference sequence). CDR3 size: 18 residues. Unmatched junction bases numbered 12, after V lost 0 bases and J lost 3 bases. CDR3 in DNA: TGTGCCAGCAGTTACTCGATTCCTAGCGGGGCCCAGATCTACGAGCAGTACTTC. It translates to CASSYSIPSGAQIYEQYF.